Listed here is a single T cell receptor (beta chain). Its cognate antigen has yet to be identified. One base away there is no much larger clone; base qualities are not given. The collaborating institutions used their own protocols to collect whole blood in K2EDTA tubes. For TCRbeta analysis, collaborators shipped samples in one of three forms: frozen whole blood, isolated PBMCs, or DNA extracted from either of those sample types. These data originate in a study of blood T cell repertoires in COVID-19 (dated by TCRdb to about 2020). Regarding the research as a whole: Collaborator samples came from the United States, Italy and Spain and covered acute and convalescent phases of COVID-19. The material from the prospective study consisted of cDNA or gDNA derived from T cells, B-cell-depleted T cells, or PBMCs. Deeply sampled blood TCRbeta repertoires from subjects exposed to, actively infected with, or recovered from COVID-19 were included in the dataset. The repertoires were released in a freely available public database intended as a resource for research on the immune response to SARS-CoV-2. The samples were drawn from two sources: the first 160 participants of the ongoing ImmuneRACE study, and over 950 subjects contributed by 6 global collaborators. A de-identified subject ID, COVID-19 status, age in years and sex were almost always included in the sample metadata. Where HLA class I and class II types were available, the types were taken from metadata supplied by the sample provider, not from assay-based typing.

The CDR3 has 15 amino acids, counting the end cysteine and phenylalanine. The only DNA kept is the CDR3, 45 bases in frame from the first base. Deletion took 0 bases off V and 2 bases off J, with a span of 10 bases between the germline ends. From the germline V gene, CDR1 is MGHRA and CDR2 is YSYEKL. TCRbeta CDR3 regions were amplified from genomic DNA by means of the immunoSEQ Assay, a bias-controlled multiplex PCR. As for the authors' bioinformatics: Nucleated cell counts per sample were estimated from amplification of reference gene primers within the assay. To quantify the absolute abundance of each unique TCRbeta CDR3 rearrangement, sequence reads were collapsed and filtered. For each sample, productive Simpson clonality was calculated by taking the square root of Simpson's diversity index across productive rearrangements. TCRdb limited this immuneACCESS table to in-frame rearrangements with V and J called. A share of clones is missing; checked studies link under half to unresolved V genes, and the rest is unexplained. V, J and clone size derive from that table, while D and trimming were established from the DNA sequence. The sample table records 470,000 or so clones; roughly 88% of these occur just once. The ten largest clones take up roughly 3.1% of the sample.

The full study reports these points: The quantity of clinical and demographic metadata differed by source and by participant and was supplied without curation.

This sequence uses TRBV4-1 and TRBJ2-5; TRBD2 is a possible D gene, resting on 7 matching bases. The sequenced material came from peripheral blood. The receptor was isolated from a human donor in a cohort sampled during active COVID-19. The CDR3 in this case is CASSQDGGAQETQYF. The sequence in DNA is TGCGCCAGCAGCCAAGATGGGGGGGCACAAGAGACCCAGTACTTC.